A single sample is the source of the 3 T cell receptor beta chains below, sequenced in a study of shared clonotypes between healthy human individuals. Clones were sequenced by immunoSEQ multiplex PCR, and TCRdb holds only the in-frame ones, with some missing. The top ten clones hold roughly 0.36% of a sample with 2 million to 3 million clones, approximately 93% of them seen once. Sample: naive CD4+ T cells from PBMCs. Sample subset: CD45RA+ positively selected. These TCRs come from a man aged 18 to 30 in good health. Some clones in this sample may be carry-over from other donors' samples.

CDR3 sequence reads: CATSRDRGERGYEQYF. The CDR3 DNA sequence: TGTGCCACCAGCAGAGATAGAGGGGAAAGGGGCTACGAGCAGTACTTC. The rearrangement joins TRBV15 to TRBJ2-7; TRBD1 or TRBD2 may be the D gene (5 bases each). With 0 bases removed from V and 3 bases from J, the gap between germline ends came to 15 bases. CDR1 and CDR2 (germline): LNHNV, YYDKDF (reference sequence). The CDR3 length is 16 residues. Together with reference TRBV15 and TRBJ2-7, the CDR3 gives the full variable domain: DAMVIQNPRYQVTQFGKPVTLSCSQTLNHNVMYWYQQKSSQAPKLLFHYYDKDFNNEADTPDNFQSRRPNTSFCFLDIRSPGLGDTAMYLCATSRDRGERGYEQYFGPGTRLTVT.

This chain connects TRBV11-2 to TRBJ2-1, with TRBD1 matching 7 bases. The CDR3 loop spans 15 amino acids. Germline-derived CDR1 and CDR2 are SGHAT and FQNNGV. The V and J ends lost 4 bases and 4 bases, in that order; junction bases with no gene match: 7. CDR3 nucleotides: TGTGCCAGCAGCTCTCGACAGGGCCTATACAATGAGCAGTTCTTC. Translating it yields CASSSRQGLYNEQFF.

The sample holds a few counts of this clone. This sequence joins TRBV7-9 and TRBJ1-1, with D unresolved. Trimming took 0 bases from V and 6 from J, leaving 8 bases between them. In germline, CDR1 is SEHNR, CDR2 FQNEAQ (reference sequence). There are 13 residues in the CDR3. This CDR3 is CASSLATGAEAFF. CDR3 sequence (DNA): TGTGCCAGCAGCTTAGCTACGGGTGCTGAAGCTTTCTTT.